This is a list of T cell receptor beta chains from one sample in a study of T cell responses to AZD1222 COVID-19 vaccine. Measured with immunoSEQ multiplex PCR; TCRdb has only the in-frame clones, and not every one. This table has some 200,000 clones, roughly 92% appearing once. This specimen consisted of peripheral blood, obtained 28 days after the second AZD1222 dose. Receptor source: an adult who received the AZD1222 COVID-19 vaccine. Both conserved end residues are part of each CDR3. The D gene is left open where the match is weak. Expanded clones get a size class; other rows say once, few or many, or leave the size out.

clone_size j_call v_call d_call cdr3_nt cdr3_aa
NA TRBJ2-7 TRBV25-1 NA TGTGCCAGCACCAAGGGGGGGGGACCCTACGAGCAGTACTTC CASTKGGGPYEQYF
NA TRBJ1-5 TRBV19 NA TGTGCCAGTAAAGAGTCCCCAGGGAGCAATCAGCCCCAGCATTTT CASKESPGSNQPQHF
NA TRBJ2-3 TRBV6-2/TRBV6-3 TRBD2 TGTGCCAGCAGTTACGAGGAGATTTACCTGGGGGGGACAGATACGCAGTATTTT CASSYEEIYLGGTDTQYF
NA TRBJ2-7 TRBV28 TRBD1 TGTGCCAGCCGCGGACAGGGAATAGACGAGCAGTACTTC CASRGQGIDEQYF
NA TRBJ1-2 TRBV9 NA TGTGCCAGCAGCGGGCGCCGGGAACGGGGTAACTATGGCTACACCTTC CASSGRRERGNYGYTF
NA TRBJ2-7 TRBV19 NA TGTGCCACACGGGGGACACTCTACGAGCAGTACTTC CATRGTLYEQYF
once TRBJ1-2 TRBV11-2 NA TGTGCCAGCAGCCCAGAGGAGGCCTATGGCTACACCTTC CASSPEEAYGYTF
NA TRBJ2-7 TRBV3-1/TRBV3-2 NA TGTGCCAGCAGCTCTGGTAGCAGGGAGCAGTACTTC CASSSGSREQYF
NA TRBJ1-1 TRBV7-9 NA TGTGCCAGCAGCTTCTCACAGGGGAACACTGAAGCTTTCTTT CASSFSQGNTEAFF
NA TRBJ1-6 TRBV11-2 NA TGTGCCAGCAGCTTGAGGGAGGTTTCACCCCTCCACTTT CASSLREVSPLHF
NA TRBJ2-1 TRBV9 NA TGTGCCAGCAGCGTAGAGGCAGGGGGGACCTACAATGAGCAGTTCTTC CASSVEAGGTYNEQFF
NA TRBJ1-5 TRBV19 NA TGTGCCAGTAGAGTGTCAGGGTTCGCTCAGCCCCAGCATTTT CASRVSGFAQPQHF
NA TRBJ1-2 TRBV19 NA TGTGCCAGTAGTATAGTAAAGGGAAACTATGGCTACACCTTC CASSIVKGNYGYTF
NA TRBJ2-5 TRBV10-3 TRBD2 TGTGCCATCAGTGAGATGGTGTTGGGGGGGCAAGAGACCCAGTACTTC CAISEMVLGGQETQYF
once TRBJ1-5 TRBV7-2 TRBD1 TGTGCCAGCTCCGACAGGGGCCTGCGGACCCAGCATTTT CASSDRGLRTQHF
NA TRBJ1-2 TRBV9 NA TGTGCCAGCAGCGGAAACCAGGTGGGGGCCTATGGCTACACCTTC CASSGNQVGAYGYTF
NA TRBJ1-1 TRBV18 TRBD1 TGTGCCAGCTCACCACCGCCAGGGGGGTCCACTGAAGCTTTCTTT CASSPPPGGSTEAFF
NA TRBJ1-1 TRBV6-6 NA TGTGCCAGCAGTTACCCGCAGGACGAAGCTTTCTTT CASSYPQDEAFF